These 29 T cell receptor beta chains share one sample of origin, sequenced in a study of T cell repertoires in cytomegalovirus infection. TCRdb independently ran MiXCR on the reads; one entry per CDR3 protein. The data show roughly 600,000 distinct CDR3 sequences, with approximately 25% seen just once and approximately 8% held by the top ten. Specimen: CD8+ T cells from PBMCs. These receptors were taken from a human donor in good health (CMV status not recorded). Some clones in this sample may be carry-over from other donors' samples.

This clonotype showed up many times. CDR3 sequence: CASTAGGGRDTEAFF. DNA of the CDR3: TGTGCCAGCACCGCAGGGGGGGGGCGGGACACTGAAGCTTTCTTT. This chain connects TRBV12-3 or TRBV12-4 to TRBJ1-1, with TRBD1 matching 7 bases. The CDR3 has 15 residues. The V gene end was trimmed by 7 bases and the J gene end by 3 bases; junction bases not matched to a gene: 11.

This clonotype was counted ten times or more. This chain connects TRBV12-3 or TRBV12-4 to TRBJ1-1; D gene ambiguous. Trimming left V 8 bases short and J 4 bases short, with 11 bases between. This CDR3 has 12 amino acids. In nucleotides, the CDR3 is TGTGCCAGCGGGTGGGGTGGCACTGAAGCTTTCTTT. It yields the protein CASGWGGTEAFF.

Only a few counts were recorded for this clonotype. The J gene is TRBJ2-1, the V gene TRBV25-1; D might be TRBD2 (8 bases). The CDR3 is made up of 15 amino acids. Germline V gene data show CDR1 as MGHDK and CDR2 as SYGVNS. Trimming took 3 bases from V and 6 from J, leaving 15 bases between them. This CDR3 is CASSDPGGGFNEQFF. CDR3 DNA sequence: TGTGCCAGCAGTGATCCGGGAGGGGGCTTCAATGAGCAGTTCTTC.

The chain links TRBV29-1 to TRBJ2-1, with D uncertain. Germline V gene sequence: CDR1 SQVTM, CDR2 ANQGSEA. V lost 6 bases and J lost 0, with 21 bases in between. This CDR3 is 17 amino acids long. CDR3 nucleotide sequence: TGCAGCGTGTCCGGGTCCGAATCCATCCGCTCCTACAATGAGCAGTTCTTC. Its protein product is CSVSGSESIRSYNEQFF.

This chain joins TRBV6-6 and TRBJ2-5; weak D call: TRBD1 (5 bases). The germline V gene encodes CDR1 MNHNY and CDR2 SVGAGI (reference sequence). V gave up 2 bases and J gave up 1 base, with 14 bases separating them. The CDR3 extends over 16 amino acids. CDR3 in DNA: TGTGCCAGCAGTTACAACAGGAAAACTCCCCAAGAGACCCAGTACTTC. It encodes CASSYNRKTPQETQYF.

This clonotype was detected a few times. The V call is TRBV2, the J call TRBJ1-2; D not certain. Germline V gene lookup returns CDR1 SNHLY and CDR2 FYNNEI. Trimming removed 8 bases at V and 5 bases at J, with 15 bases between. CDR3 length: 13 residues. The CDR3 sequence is CASLGRPLYGYTF. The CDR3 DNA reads TGTGCCAGCCTTGGGAGACCCCTGTATGGCTACACCTTC.

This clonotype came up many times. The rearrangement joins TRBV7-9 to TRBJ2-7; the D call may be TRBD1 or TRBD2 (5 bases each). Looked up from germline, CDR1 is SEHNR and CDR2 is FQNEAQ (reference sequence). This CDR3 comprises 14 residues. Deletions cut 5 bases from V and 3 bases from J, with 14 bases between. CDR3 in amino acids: CASSRGEFLYEQYF. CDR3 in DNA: TGTGCCAGCAGCAGAGGGGAATTCCTCTACGAGCAGTACTTC.

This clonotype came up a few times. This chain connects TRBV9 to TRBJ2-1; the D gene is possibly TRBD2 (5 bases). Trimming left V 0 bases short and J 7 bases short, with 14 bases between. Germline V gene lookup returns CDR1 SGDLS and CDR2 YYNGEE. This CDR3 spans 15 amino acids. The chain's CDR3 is CASSVAGGHINEQFF. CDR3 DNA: TGTGCCAGCAGCGTAGCAGGCGGGCACATTAATGAGCAGTTCTTC.

The CDR3 region is CASSHPGLAGVTDTQYF. Here the CDR3 DNA reads TGCGCCAGCAGCCATCCCGGACTAGCGGGGGTGACAGATACGCAGTATTTT. This sequence joins TRBV4-1 and TRBJ2-3; the match to TRBD2 covers 13 bases. Germline trimming cut 3 bases from V and 3 bases from J; bases unmatched to any gene: 6. CDR3 length: 17 amino acids. Looked up from germline, CDR1 is MGHRA and CDR2 is YSYEKL.

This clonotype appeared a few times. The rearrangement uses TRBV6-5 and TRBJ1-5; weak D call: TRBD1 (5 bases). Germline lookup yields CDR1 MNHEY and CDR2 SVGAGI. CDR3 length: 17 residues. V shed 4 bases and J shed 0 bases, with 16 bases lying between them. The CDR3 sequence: CASSLGGSMSSNQPQHF. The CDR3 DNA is TGTGCCAGCAGTTTGGGGGGGTCGATGTCTAGCAATCAGCCCCAGCATTTT.

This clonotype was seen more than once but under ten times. The CDR3 region has the DNA TGTGCCAGCACCTCAACGATCGGGTCCACCGGGGAGCTGTTTTTT. Residues: CASTSTIGSTGELFF. This chain connects TRBV7-9 to TRBJ2-2; D is unresolved. V lost 7 bases and J lost 4, with 16 bases in between. Per germline, CDR1 SEHNR and CDR2 FQNEAQ (reference sequence). This CDR3 spans 15 amino acids.

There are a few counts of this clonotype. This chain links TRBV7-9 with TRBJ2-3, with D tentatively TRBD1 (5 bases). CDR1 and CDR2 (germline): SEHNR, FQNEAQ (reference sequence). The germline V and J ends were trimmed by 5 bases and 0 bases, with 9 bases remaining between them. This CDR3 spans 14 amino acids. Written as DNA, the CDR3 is TGTGCCAGCAGCGGACACATAAGCACAGATACGCAGTATTTT. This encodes CASSGHISTDTQYF.

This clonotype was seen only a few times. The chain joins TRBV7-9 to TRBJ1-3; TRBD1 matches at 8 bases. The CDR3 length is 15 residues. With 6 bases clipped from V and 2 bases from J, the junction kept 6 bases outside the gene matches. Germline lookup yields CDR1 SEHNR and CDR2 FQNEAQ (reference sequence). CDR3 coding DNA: TGTGCCAGCAGTAACCCCAGGGGGCCTGGAAACACCATATATTTT. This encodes CASSNPRGPGNTIYF.

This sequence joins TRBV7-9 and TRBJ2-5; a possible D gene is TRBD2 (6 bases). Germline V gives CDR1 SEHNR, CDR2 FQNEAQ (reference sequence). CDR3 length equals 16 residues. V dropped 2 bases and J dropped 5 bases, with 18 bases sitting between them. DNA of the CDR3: TGTGCCAGCAGCTTAAGCTCATCGTACCGGGAGGAGACCCAGTACTTC. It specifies CASSLSSSYREETQYF.

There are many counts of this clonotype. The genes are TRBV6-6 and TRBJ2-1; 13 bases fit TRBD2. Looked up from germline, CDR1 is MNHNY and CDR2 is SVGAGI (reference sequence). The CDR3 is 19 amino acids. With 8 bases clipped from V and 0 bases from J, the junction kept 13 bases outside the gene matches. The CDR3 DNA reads TGTGCCAGCTTATCGGGGGGACTAGCGGGAACGAGCTCCTACAATGAGCAGTTCTTC. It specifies CASLSGGLAGTSSYNEQFF.

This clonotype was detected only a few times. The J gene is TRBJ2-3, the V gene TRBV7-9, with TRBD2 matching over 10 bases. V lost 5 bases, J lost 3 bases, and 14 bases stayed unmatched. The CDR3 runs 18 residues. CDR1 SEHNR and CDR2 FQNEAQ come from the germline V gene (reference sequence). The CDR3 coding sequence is TGTGCCAGCAGCCGTGGACTAGCGGCTCCCCCAGGGACAGATACGCAGTATTTT. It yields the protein CASSRGLAAPPGTDTQYF.

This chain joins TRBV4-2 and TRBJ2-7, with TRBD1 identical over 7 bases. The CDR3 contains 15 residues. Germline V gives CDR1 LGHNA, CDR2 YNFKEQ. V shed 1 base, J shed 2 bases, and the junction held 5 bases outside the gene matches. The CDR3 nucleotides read TGTGCCAGCAGCCAAGCTTCGACAGGGACCTACGAGCAGTACTTC. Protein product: CASSQASTGTYEQYF.

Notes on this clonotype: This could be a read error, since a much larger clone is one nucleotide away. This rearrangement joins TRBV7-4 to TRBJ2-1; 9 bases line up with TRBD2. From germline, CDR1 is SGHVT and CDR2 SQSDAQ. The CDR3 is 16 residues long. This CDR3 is CTSSLRLAGLYNEQFF. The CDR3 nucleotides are TGTACCAGCAGCTTAAGGCTAGCGGGGCTCTACAATGAGCAGTTCTTC.

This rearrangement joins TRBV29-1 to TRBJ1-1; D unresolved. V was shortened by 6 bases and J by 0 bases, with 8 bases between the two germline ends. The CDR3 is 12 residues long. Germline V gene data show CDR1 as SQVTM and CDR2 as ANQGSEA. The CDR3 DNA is TGCAGCGTAAGGGCCATGAACACTGAAGCTTTCTTT. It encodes CSVRAMNTEAFF.

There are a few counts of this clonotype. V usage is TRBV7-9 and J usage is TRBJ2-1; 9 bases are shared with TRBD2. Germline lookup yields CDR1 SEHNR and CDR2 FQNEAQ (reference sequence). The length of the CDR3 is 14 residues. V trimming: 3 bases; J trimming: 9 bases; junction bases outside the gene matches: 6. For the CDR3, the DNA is TGTGCCAGCAGCTTCCCCGGGACTAGCCCTGAGCAGTTCTTC. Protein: CASSFPGTSPEQFF.

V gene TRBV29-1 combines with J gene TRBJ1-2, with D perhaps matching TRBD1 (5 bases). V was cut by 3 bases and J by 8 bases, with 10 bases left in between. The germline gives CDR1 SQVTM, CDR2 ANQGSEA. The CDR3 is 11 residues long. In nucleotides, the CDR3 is TGCAGCGTTGATGGGGGAGGAGGCTACACCTTC. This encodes CSVDGGGGYTF.

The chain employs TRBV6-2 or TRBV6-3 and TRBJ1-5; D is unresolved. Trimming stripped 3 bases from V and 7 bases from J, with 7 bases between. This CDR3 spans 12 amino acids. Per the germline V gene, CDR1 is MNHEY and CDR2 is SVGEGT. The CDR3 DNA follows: TGTGCCAGCAGTTATAATGTCCAGCCCCAGCATTTT. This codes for CASSYNVQPQHF.

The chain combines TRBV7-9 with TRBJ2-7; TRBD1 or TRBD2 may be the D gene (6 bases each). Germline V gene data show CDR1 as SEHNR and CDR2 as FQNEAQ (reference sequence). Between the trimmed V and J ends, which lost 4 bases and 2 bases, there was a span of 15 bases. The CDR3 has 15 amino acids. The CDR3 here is CASSSGGGTPYEQYF. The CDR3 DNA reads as TGTGCCAGCAGCTCAGGAGGGGGAACTCCCTACGAGCAGTACTTC.

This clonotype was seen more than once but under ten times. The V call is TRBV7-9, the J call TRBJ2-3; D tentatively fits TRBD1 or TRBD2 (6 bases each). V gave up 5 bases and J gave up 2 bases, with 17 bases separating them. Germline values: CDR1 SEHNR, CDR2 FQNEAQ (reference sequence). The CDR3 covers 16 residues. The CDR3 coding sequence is TGTGCCAGCAGCCCCCCGGAGGGGGATGACACAGATACGCAGTATTTT. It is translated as CASSPPEGDDTDTQYF.

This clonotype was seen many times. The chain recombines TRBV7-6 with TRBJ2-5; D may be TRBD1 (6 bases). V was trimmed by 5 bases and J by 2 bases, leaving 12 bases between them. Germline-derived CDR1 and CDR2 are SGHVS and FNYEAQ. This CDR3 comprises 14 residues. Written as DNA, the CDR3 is TGTGCCAGCAGCGGAAGGGGGTTACAAGAGACCCAGTACTTC. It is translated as CASSGRGLQETQYF.

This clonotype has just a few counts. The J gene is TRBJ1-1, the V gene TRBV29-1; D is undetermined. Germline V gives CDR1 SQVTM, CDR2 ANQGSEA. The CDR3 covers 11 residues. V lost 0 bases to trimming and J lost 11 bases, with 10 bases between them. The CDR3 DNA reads TGCAGCGTTGAAGATTATTCGCTGGCTTTCTTT. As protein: CSVEDYSLAFF.

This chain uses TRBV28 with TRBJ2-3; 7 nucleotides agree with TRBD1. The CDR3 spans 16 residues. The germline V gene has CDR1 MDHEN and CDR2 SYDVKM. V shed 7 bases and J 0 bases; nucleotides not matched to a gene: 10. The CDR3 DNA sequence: TGTGCCAGCACCTTCGCGGACAGGCCGAGCACAGATACGCAGTATTTT. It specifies CASTFADRPSTDTQYF.

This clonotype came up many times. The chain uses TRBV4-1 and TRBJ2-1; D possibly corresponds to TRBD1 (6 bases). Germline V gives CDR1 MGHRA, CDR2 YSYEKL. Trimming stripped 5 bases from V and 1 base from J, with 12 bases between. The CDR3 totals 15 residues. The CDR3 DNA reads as TGCGCCAGCAGCTCACAGGGAACGTCCTACAATGAGCAGTTCTTC. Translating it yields CASSSQGTSYNEQFF.

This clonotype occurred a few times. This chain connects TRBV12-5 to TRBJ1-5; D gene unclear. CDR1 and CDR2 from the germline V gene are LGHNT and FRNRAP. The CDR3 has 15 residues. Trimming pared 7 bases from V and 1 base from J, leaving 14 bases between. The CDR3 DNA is TGTGCTAGTGCCGTCGGGATTCCGAGCAATCAGCCCCAGCATTTT. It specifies CASAVGIPSNQPQHF. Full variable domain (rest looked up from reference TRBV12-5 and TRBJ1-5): DARVTQTPRHKVTEMGQEVTMRCQPILGHNTVFWYRQTMMQGLELLAYFRNRAPLDDSGMPKDRFSAEMPDATLATLKIQPSEPRDSAVYFCASAVGIPSNQPQHFGDGTRLSIL.